Included here is one T cell receptor (beta chain) sequence, with context. The data were taken from a study of T cell responses to AZD1222 COVID-19 vaccine. Profiled with immunoSEQ multiplex PCR; TCRdb holds only in-frame clones, not every one. Of some 150,000 clones listed, approximately 85% were seen once; the top ten hold roughly 8%. The sample here was peripheral blood, taken on day 0 of AZD1222 vaccination. This clonotype was sampled from an adult in good health.

CDR3: CAWSVHRSYEQYF. CDR3 coding DNA: TGTGCCTGGAGTGTACACAGATCCTACGAGCAGTACTTC. The chain carries TRBV30 and TRBJ2-7, with unresolved D. The CDR3 spans 13 residues. Germline-derived CDR1 and CDR2 are GTSNPN and SVGIG (reference sequence). With 0 bases removed from V and 1 base from J, the gap between germline ends came to 7 bases.